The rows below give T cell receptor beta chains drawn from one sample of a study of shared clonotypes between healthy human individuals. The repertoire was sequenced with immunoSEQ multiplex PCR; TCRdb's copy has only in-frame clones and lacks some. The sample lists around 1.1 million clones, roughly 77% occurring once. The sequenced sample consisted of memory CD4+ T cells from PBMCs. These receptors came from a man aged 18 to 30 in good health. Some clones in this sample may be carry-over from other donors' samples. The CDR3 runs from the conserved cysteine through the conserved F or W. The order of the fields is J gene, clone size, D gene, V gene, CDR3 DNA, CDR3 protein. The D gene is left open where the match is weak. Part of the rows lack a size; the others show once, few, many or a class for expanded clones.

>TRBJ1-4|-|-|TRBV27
TGTGCCAGCAGCCTCTCGGTCTATGAAAAACTGTTTTTT
CASSLSVYEKLFF
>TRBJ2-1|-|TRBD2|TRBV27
TGTGGGGCTAGCGGGAGTGGGAATGAGCAGTTCTTC
CGASGSGNEQFF
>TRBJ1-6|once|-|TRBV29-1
TGCAGCGCCCGGACGGATAGCTCCTATAATTCACCCCTCCACTTT
CSARTDSSYNSPLHF
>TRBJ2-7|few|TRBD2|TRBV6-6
TGTGCCAGCAGTCCCCCTGGGGGACTAGTCCACGAGCAGTACTTC
CASSPPGGLVHEQYF
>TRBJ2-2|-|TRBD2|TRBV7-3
TGTGCCAGCAGCCGAGGGACTAGCGGGAGGGCAGGGGAGCTGTTTTTT
CASSRGTSGRAGELFF
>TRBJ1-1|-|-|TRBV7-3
TGTGCCAGCAGCAAAGGGTGGGGCACTGAAGCTTTCTTT
CASSKGWGTEAFF
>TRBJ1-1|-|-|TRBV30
TGTGCCTGGAGTGGCACCCGCTGGGGGTCTGAAGCTTTCTTT
CAWSGTRWGSEAFF
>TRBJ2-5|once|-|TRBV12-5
TGTGCTAGTGGCGGGGACGCTCAACGAGAGACCCAGTACTTC
CASGGDAQRETQYF
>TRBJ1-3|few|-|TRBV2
TGTGCCAGCAGTTATTCCAGGGGCATCTCTGGAAACACCATATATTTT
CASSYSRGISGNTIYF
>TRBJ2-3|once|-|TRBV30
TGTGCCTGGATCCCGCTGAGCACAGATACGCAGTATTTT
CAWIPLSTDTQYF
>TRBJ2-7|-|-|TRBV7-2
TGTGCCAGCAGCCCTTACAGCTACGAGCAGTACTTC
CASSPYSYEQYF
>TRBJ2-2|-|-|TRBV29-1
TGCAGTTATCAGGGTACGGACACCGGGGAGCTGTTTTTT
CSYQGTDTGELFF
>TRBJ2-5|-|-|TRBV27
TGTGCCTCAAAAAGGGGTGTCCAAGAGACCCAGTACTTC
CASKRGVQETQYF
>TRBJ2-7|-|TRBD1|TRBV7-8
TGTGCCAGCAGCCCCCCCCGGGGACAGCATCCCACACGCTACTACGAGCAGTACTTC
CASSPPRGQHPTRYYEQYF
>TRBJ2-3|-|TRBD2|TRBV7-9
TGTGCCAGCAGCCCATGGACTAGCGGGGGCACAGATACGCAGTATTTT
CASSPWTSGGTDTQYF
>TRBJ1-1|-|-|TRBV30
TGTGCCTGGAGCGCTATACTGAACACTGAAGCTTTCTTT
CAWSAILNTEAFF
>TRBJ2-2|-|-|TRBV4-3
TGCGCCAGCAGCCCGGACTGGGACACCGGGGAGCTGTTTTTT
CASSPDWDTGELFF
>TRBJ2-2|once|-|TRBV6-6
TGTGCCAGCAGTTACAAGGAGTTCACCGGGGAGCTGTTTTTT
CASSYKEFTGELFF
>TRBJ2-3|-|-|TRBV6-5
TGTGCCAGCAGTTCGATGGGAGATACGCAGTATTTT
CASSSMGDTQYF
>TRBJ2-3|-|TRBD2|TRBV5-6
TGTGCCAGCAGCCCAGGGACTACACGCACAGATACGCAGTATTTT
CASSPGTTRTDTQYF
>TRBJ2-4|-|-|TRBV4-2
TGTGCCAGCAGCCAATCACTAGCCAAAAACATTCAGTACTTC
CASSQSLAKNIQYF
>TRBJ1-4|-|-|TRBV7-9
TGTGCCAGCAGCTTTGGCCAGAATTTAGGAAAACTGTTTTTT
CASSFGQNLGKLFF
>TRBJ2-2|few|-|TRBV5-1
TGCGCCAGCAGCTTGTCTGTTATAACAGGGAGAACCGGGGAGCTGTTTTTT
CASSLSVITGRTGELFF
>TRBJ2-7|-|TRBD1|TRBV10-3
TGTGCCATTGCTCCCGGGACAGGTAGCTACGAGCAGTACTTC
CAIAPGTGSYEQYF
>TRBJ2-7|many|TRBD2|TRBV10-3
TGTGCCACTACCAAGACTAGCGGGAGGGCCGGTTCGGTATACGAGCAGTACTTC
CATTKTSGRAGSVYEQYF
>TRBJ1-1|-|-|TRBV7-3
TGTGCCAGCAGCTTAAACTCTGGGGGGACTTCCGTCGCTTTCTTT
CASSLNSGGTSVAFF
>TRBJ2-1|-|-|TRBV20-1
TGCAGGACAGCCTCCTACAATGAGCAGTTCTTC
CRTASYNEQFF
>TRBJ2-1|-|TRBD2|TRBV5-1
TGCGCCAGCAGCTTAGCGGGAGGGCTCGGCAATGAGCAGTTCTTC
CASSLAGGLGNEQFF
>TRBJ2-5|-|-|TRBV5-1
TGCGCCAGCAGCTGGCCCCTAGGGGAGACCCAGTACTTC
CASSWPLGETQYF
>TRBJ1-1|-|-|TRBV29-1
TGCAGCGTTGAACTATATAACACTGAAGCTTTCTTT
CSVELYNTEAFF
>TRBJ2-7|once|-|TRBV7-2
TGTGCCAGCAGCTTATCCCTCCCGGCTAGCTATTACGAGCAGTACTTC
CASSLSLPASYYEQYF
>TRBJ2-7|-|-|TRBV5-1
TGCGCCAGCAGCTTGGGAGGTTTGCTAGACCTGCACGAGCAGTACTTC
CASSLGGLLDLHEQYF
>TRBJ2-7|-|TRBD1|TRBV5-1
TGCGCCAGCAGGCCCCTACCGGGACAGGGGCAGTACGAGCAGTACTTC
CASRPLPGQGQYEQYF
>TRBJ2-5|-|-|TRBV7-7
TGTGCCAGCAGCTCCCAGACCACTCAGACCCAGTACTTC
CASSSQTTQTQYF
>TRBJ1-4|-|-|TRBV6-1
TGCGCCAGCAGTGAATGGACAGCTAATGAAAAACTGTTTTTT
CASSEWTANEKLFF
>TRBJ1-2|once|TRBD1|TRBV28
TGTGCCAGCAGTAAACCGACCGGGACAGCTAACTATGGCTACACCTTC
CASSKPTGTANYGYTF
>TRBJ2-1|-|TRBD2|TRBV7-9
TGTGCCAGCAGCTTAGGGGGAGCGGGAGGGTCCTCTTACAATGAGCAGTTCTTC
CASSLGGAGGSSYNEQFF
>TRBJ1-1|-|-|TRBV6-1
TGTGCCAGCAGTGAACGGTTCGGGGACGGGACTGAAGCTTTCTTT
CASSERFGDGTEAFF
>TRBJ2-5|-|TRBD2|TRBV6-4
TGTGCAGCAGTGACCCCAGCGGGAGCGTACTTC
CAAVTPAGAYF
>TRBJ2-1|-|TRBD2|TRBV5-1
TGCGCCAGCAGCTTGGCGCCTAGCGGGAGTCGTGAGCAGTTCTTC
CASSLAPSGSREQFF
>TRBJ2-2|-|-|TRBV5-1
TGCGCCAGCAGCCTTTCCGGGGCGGGGGAGCTGTTTTTT
CASSLSGAGELFF
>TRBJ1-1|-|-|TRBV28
TGTGCCAGCAGTTTTTCGGGGGTCACTGAAGCTTTCTTT
CASSFSGVTEAFF
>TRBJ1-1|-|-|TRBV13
TGTGCCAGCAGCCCCGAGGCCGACAGGTTAAGCGGGAAGAACACTGAAGCTTTCTTT
CASSPEADRLSGKNTEAFF
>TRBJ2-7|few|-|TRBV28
TGTGCCAGCAGTTCGGGGTCCTACGAGCAGTACTTC
CASSSGSYEQYF
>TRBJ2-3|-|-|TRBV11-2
TGTGCCAGCAGCTTTCAGGTAGACGGCGTCAGGAGGTATTTT
CASSFQVDGVRRYF